This entry concerns a single T cell receptor beta chain. Its antigen remains undetermined. Base qualities were left out, and no much larger clone turns up one base away. Thawed unstimulated PBMCs were stained for CD3, CD4 and CD8 and FACS-sorted into CD3+CD4+ and CD3+CD8+ populations. All 8 studied subjects were randomized to immunosuppression withdrawal. Genomic DNA was isolated with the Qiagen DNeasy Blood and Tissue Kit. This entry belongs to a study of T cell clones after liver transplantation (dated by TCRdb to the late 2010s). At the level of the whole study: Samples were obtained from ITN030ST, a randomized trial in which withdrawal of immunosuppression was attempted within 2 years of liver transplantation. Blood samples were taken pre-transplant, pre-randomization before withdrawal, and post-randomization after full withdrawal or failed withdrawal. Donor-reactive T cell clones were identified by TCRbeta sequencing after a pre-transplant mixed lymphocyte reaction and then tracked in post-transplant blood. Three of the eight recipients were HCV-positive; the others were transplanted for non-autoimmune, non-viral indications. Tolerance was defined as complete immunosuppression withdrawal for at least one year with no rise in liver enzymes beyond twice the upper limit of normal. Third party-reactive TCRbeta sequences were also identified from pre-transplant MLRs to serve as an antigen-independent comparator for donor-reactive sequences. Of the 8 liver transplant recipients making up the studied cohort, 3 were classified as tolerant and 5 as non-tolerant. No induction therapy was given to the subjects, and standard immunosuppression was administered until randomization at 12-24 months post-transplant.

Frozen genomic DNA underwent high-throughput TCRbeta CDR3 sequencing by immunoSEQ, including PCR amplification, mapping, bias correction and internal controls. Concerning the study's data processing: Productive rearrangements were retained, and unique TCRbeta sequences were defined by the CDR3 nucleotide sequence together with the V and J gene. Donor-reactive sequences required at least 5-fold expansion in CFSE-low cells versus unstimulated pre-transplant cells and at least 0.01% frequency. Minimum frequency thresholds were set for each subject on the basis of the unstimulated sample with the lowest template count, so that a detection power of at least 90% was ensured. Repertoire turnover was measured by Jensen-Shannon divergence between the top 1000 TCRbeta sequences post- and pre-transplant. Changes in detection of donor-reactive sequences were assessed with two-sided Fisher's exact tests. TCRdb re-hosts the immuneACCESS table, in-frame sequences only. Its copies lack some clones; in the studies checked, an unresolved V gene accounts for under half of them, and the cause for the rest is not known. The DNA gave D and trimming, while V, J and clone size come from that table. In all, the sample holds just under 60,000 clones, and about 71% of those were seen once. The top ten hold roughly 2.8% of the sample.

Broader findings and caveats from the paper: Because allograft tissue specimens were not available, migration of donor-reactive T cells into the graft, rather than deletion, may have occurred. The conclusions were considered preliminary, being limited by small, heterogeneous patient numbers and non-standardized post-transplant time points. Donor-reactive sequences decreased more than third party-reactive sequences, which suggests partial antigen-specific deletion that was not related to withdrawal success. In two subjects, low numbers of available donor cells limited the measurable donor-reactive repertoire. Circulating donor-reactive CD4 TCRbeta sequences fell significantly post-transplant in most of the 8 subjects, irrespective of tolerance or HCV status. After accounting for repertoire turnover, donor-reactive detection was significantly reduced in 7 of 8 subjects for CD4 and 8 of 8 for CD8.

The junction shows trimming of 0 bases on V and 6 bases on J, and the gene matches do not reach 3 bases of it. CDR1 and CDR2 (MGHDK, SYGVNS) derive from the germline V gene. Taken from cysteine to phenylalanine, the CDR3 has 14 residues. Only the CDR3 part of the read is kept: 42 bases, read in frame from the first base. Sequencing was performed on CD4+ T cells from blood, taken at the approximately 16-month timepoint. The sequence derives from a human patient who received a liver transplant. The graft donor may be the source of some T cells after a transplant. The sequence is built from TRBV25-1 and TRBJ2-7; TRBD1 agrees with 9 junctional bases. The CDR3 amino acid sequence is: CASSEYIQGAEQYF. The nucleotide sequence reads as follows: TGTGCCAGCAGTGAATATATACAGGGGGCCGAGCAGTACTTC.